The clone carrying this TCR beta chain was counted only a few times. The antigen is undetermined. This sample was included in a study of regulatory T cells in long-lasting Graves disease. Study-wide results and caveats: Less diverse TCR repertoires were seen in persistent Graves' patients than in newly diagnosed ones. Persistent disease was characterized by preferential usage of TRBV28, TRBJ1-2 and TRBJ2-5.

iRepertoire HTBI primers and Arm-PCR of CDR3 regions built TCR beta libraries. Each CDR3 protein is one row after TCRdb ran MiXCR on the multiplex PCR reads. Seen here are 550,000 to 700,000 distinct CDR3 sequences, roughly 16% observed once, and the top ten hold about 12%. This CDR3 region has 12 residues. Trimming took 7 bases from V and 2 from J, leaving 9 bases between them. Germline V gives CDR1 DFQATT, CDR2 SNEGSKA (reference sequence). The time point denotes: newly diagnosed GD, antithyroid drugs for less than 3 months. From RNA extracted from PBMCs, the TCR library was made. The same data also went into a second study, on T cells in Graves' hyperthyroidism and ophthalmopathy. That source notes: When the TCR CDR3 underwent first-round RT-PCR, the HTBI primer set was used. In validation, the model predicted ophthalmopathy. These predictions came a median about 6.2 months before onset.

This TCR was sampled from a man younger than 35 with Graves disease. Sample: peripheral blood mononuclear cells (PBMCs), taken at new diagnosis, from a patient treated with antithyroid drugs. The chain couples TRBV20-1 to TRBJ1-5; perhaps TRBD1 as D (5 bases). The CDR3 is CSGTSGNQPQHF. The DNA for the CDR3 is TGCAGTGGGACAAGCGGCAATCAGCCCCAGCATTTT.